Detailed here is one T cell receptor beta chain. This sample stems from a study of cytomegalovirus exposure and HLA in healthy donors. Trimming cost V 6 bases and J 6 bases; bases outside gene matches: 10. CDR1 is MNHEY and CDR2 is SVGAGI in the germline V gene. The CDR3 has 15 amino acids. PCR was performed using 60 Vbeta and 13 Jbeta primers. Measured with immunoSEQ multiplex PCR; TCRdb has only the in-frame clones, and not every one. The sample includes about 88,000 clones, approximately 71% seen only once; the top ten take more than 15%. This TCR was recovered from a woman aged 18-29 years in good health and CMV-seropositive. The source material was PBMCs. V and J are TRBV6-5 and TRBJ1-2; 10 positions match TRBD1. Here the CDR3 reads CASSLAGTGADGYTF. The CDR3 DNA reads as TGTGCCAGCAGCTTAGCCGGGACAGGGGCGGATGGCTACACCTTC.